The next 26 T cell receptor beta chains were all read from a single sample in a study of radiotherapy plus CTLA-4 blockade in lung cancer. The assay was immunoSEQ multiplex PCR, and TCRdb's table has in-frame clones only and misses some. The sample includes 80,000 to 100,000 clones, approximately 72% of them seen just once. Sample: peripheral blood, taken from a patient treated with radiotherapy plus ipilimumab. All receptors derive from a human donor with non-small cell lung cancer who had a partial response to radiotherapy plus ipilimumab. Some clones in this sample may be carry-over from other donors' samples.

The chain uses TRBV9 and TRBJ2-5, with a tentative D call TRBD2 (5 bases). V was pared by 0 bases and J by 5 bases, with 8 bases between. This CDR3 contains 13 residues. The germline V gene has CDR1 SGDLS and CDR2 YYNGEE. CDR3 in amino acids: CASSVGGAETQYF. The CDR3 nucleotides are TGTGCCAGCAGCGTAGGGGGAGCGGAGACCCAGTACTTC.

The rearrangement joins TRBV28 to TRBJ1-1, with D possibly being TRBD1 (6 bases). Germline V gene sequence: CDR1 MDHEN, CDR2 SYDVKM. The CDR3 runs to 13 residues. The V and J ends lost 5 bases and 11 bases respectively, with 18 bases between them. CDR3 loop: CASSPPRGAEAFF. CDR3 nucleotides: TGTGCCAGCAGTCCCCCCCGGGGGGCAGAGGCTTTCTTT.

The chain recombines TRBV19 with TRBJ1-1; 8 nucleotides agree with TRBD1. The CDR3 is 14 residues long. The V gene's germline CDR1 is LNHDA and CDR2 SQIVND (reference sequence). Trimming at V came to 7 bases and at J to 4 bases, leaving 8 bases not matched to a gene. The CDR3 bases are TGTGCCAGTAAGACAGGGGTTCTGTCCACTGAAGCTTTCTTT. It codes for CASKTGVLSTEAFF.

The chain couples TRBV27 to TRBJ1-2; possible D gene TRBD1, 6 bases. Germline lookup yields CDR1 MNHEY and CDR2 SMNVEV (reference sequence). V was cut by 7 bases and J by 8 bases, with 26 bases left in between. This CDR3 spans 16 amino acids. CDR3 sequence: CASKGGGALLLGGYTF. The CDR3 DNA is TGTGCCAGCAAAGGCGGGGGGGCTCTTCTTCTTGGAGGCTACACCTTC.

This clone was recorded once. This chain joins TRBV5-5 and TRBJ2-5; weak D call: TRBD2 (5 bases). From germline, CDR1 is SGHKS and CDR2 YYEKEE (reference sequence). The ends were cut back, 1 base at V and 5 bases at J, with 18 bases in the middle. CDR3 size: 16 residues. CDR3 loop: CASSLRRQSLVETQYF. The DNA of the CDR3 is TGTGCCAGCAGCTTGAGGAGGCAGTCCTTGGTTGAGACCCAGTACTTC.

The CDR3 loop reads CASSISSRGQFF. The CDR3 DNA reads TGTGCCAGCAGTATTTCATCGCGGGGGCAGTTCTTC. The rearrangement uses TRBV2 and TRBJ2-1; the D gene is possibly TRBD2 (6 bases). The germline CDR1 and CDR2 sequences are SNHLY and FYNNEI. This CDR3 has 12 amino acids. V lost 5 bases and J 12 bases, leaving 14 bases between the germline ends. The full variable domain, its missing parts supplied by reference TRBV2 and TRBJ2-1, is EPEVTQTPSHQVTQMGQEVILRCVPISNHLYFYWYRQILGQKVEFLVSFYNNEISEKSEIFDDQFSVERPDGSNFTLKIRSTKLEDSAMYFCASSISSRGQFFGPGTRLTVL.

This clone was detected a few times. The J gene is TRBJ2-1, the V gene TRBV19; 10 bases align to TRBD1. The CDR3 consists of 14 residues. Germline CDR1 reads LNHDA; CDR2 reads SQIVND (reference sequence). Losses at the gene ends were 7 bases for V and 7 bases for J; bases not matched to a gene: 7. The CDR3 sequence: CASNRDRGRNEQFF. CDR3 sequence (DNA): TGTGCCAGTAACCGAGACAGGGGGCGTAATGAGCAGTTCTTC.

As DNA, the CDR3 is TGTGCCAGCCCCACGCCCAGGGGAAACACCATATATTTT. Translated, it gives CASPTPRGNTIYF. The chain carries TRBV28 and TRBJ1-3, with unresolved D. The CDR3 has 13 amino acids. Germline V gene sequence: CDR1 MDHEN, CDR2 SYDVKM. Trimming pared 8 bases from V and 4 bases from J, leaving 12 bases between.

The rearrangement links TRBV9 to TRBJ2-1; 9 nucleotides match TRBD2. The CDR3 totals 15 residues. CDR1 and CDR2 (germline): SGDLS, YYNGEE. Trimming removed 6 bases from V and 7 bases from J; junction bases left unmatched: 11. Written as DNA, the CDR3 is TGTGCCAGCACGGTGGGCGGGGGGGATACTAATGAGCAGTTCTTC. This encodes CASTVGGGDTNEQFF.

The chain carries TRBV6-1 and TRBJ2-3; TRBD1 matches 8 bases. The CDR3 runs to 15 residues. Trimming at V came to 3 bases and at J to 6 bases, leaving 8 bases not matched to a gene. CDR1 MNHNS and CDR2 SASEGT come from the germline V gene. CDR3 region: CASSDVGQGTDTQYF. CDR3 bases: TGTGCCAGCAGTGACGTCGGACAGGGAACCGATACGCAGTATTTT.

The chain carries TRBV7-9 and TRBJ2-7; D is unresolved. With 4 bases removed from V and 2 bases from J, the gap between germline ends came to 9 bases. CDR1 and CDR2 (germline): SEHNR, FQNEAQ (reference sequence). The CDR3 runs 13 residues. This CDR3 is CASSSTVTYEQYF. The CDR3 bases are TGTGCCAGCAGCTCAACAGTTACCTACGAGCAGTACTTC.

This chain connects TRBV10-1 to TRBJ2-7; D gene uncertain. Trimming cost V 3 bases and J 6 bases, with 9 bases left between them. The germline gives CDR1 WNHNN, CDR2 SYGVQD (reference sequence). The CDR3 contains 12 residues. CDR3 amino acids: CASSDPNREQYF. The CDR3 DNA reads as TGCGCCAGCAGTGACCCTAATCGCGAGCAGTACTTC.

The chain carries TRBV7-3 and TRBJ2-1; 9 bases map to TRBD2. CDR3 size: 14 residues. Germline V gene lookup returns CDR1 SGHTA and CDR2 FQGTGA. The ends lost 0 bases at V and 10 bases at J; junction bases unmatched: 4. In nucleotides, the CDR3 is TGTGCCAGCAGCTTAACTCTTCTAGCGGGAGAGCAGTTCTTC. This codes for CASSLTLLAGEQFF.

The chain joins TRBV19 to TRBJ2-5; 7 nucleotides agree with TRBD2. The CDR3 sequence is 13 residues long. The V gene's germline CDR1 is LNHDA and CDR2 SQIVND (reference sequence). Unmatched junction bases numbered 6, after V lost 6 bases and J lost 5 bases. Here the CDR3 DNA reads TGTGCCAGTAGCCCTGGGGGGGTTGAGACCCAGTACTTC. Translated, it gives CASSPGGVETQYF.

V gene TRBV6-5 combines with J gene TRBJ2-6; D is undetermined. Per germline, CDR1 MNHEY and CDR2 SVGAGI. The CDR3 loop spans 16 amino acids. V was pared by 0 bases and J by 1 base, with 7 bases between. CDR3 coding DNA: TGTGCCAGCAGTTACTCTAGTGTATCTGGGGCCAACGTCCTGACTTTC. It translates to CASSYSSVSGANVLTF.

The chain combines TRBV19 with TRBJ2-3; TRBD1 agrees at 10 bases. The V and J ends lost 4 bases and 10 bases, in that order; junction bases with no gene match: 17. The CDR3 is 17 residues long. Germline assignment: CDR1 LNHDA and CDR2 SQIVND (reference sequence). The CDR3 reads CASSTGSGTGAIGAQYF. The CDR3 region has the DNA TGTGCCAGTAGTACAGGTTCCGGGACAGGGGCCATCGGGGCGCAGTATTTT.

The chain recombines TRBV2 with TRBJ1-2; maybe TRBD1 (6 bases). This CDR3 is 14 amino acids long. Germline V gene lookup returns CDR1 SNHLY and CDR2 FYNNEI. The V and J ends lost 6 bases and 6 bases respectively, with 17 bases between them. CDR3 residues: CASRPRQARDGYTF. CDR3 in DNA: TGTGCCAGCAGACCACGACAGGCAAGGGATGGCTACACCTTC.

J is TRBJ2-2 and V is TRBV19; the D gene is possibly TRBD1 (5 bases). V was trimmed by 10 bases and J by 6 bases, leaving 18 bases between them. CDR3 size: 14 residues. Germline values: CDR1 LNHDA, CDR2 SQIVND (reference sequence). The CDR3 bases are TGTGCCACGAAACCGGGCAGGGCTCCCGGGGAGCTGTTTTTT. Its protein is CATKPGRAPGELFF. The full variable domain, completed using reference TRBV19 and TRBJ2-2, is DGGITQSPKYLFRKEGQNVTLSCEQNLNHDAMYWYRQDPGQGLRLIYYSQIVNDFQKGDIAEGYSVSREKKESFPLTVTSAQKNPTAFYLCATKPGRAPGELFFGEGSRLTVL.

The chain combines TRBV2 with TRBJ1-2; possible D gene TRBD1, 6 bases. The V gene lost 4 bases and the J gene lost 4 bases, with 16 bases spanning the gap. Germline V lookup: CDR1 SNHLY, CDR2 FYNNEI. The CDR3 runs 15 residues. The CDR3 protein is CASSGGLRGSYGYTF. For the CDR3, the DNA is TGTGCCAGCAGTGGGGGATTAAGGGGGAGCTATGGCTACACCTTC.

V is TRBV2 and J is TRBJ1-2, with TRBD1 as a possible D gene (6 bases). The CDR3 runs to 14 residues. The V gene lost 4 bases and the J gene lost 3 bases, with 12 bases spanning the gap. In germline, CDR1 is SNHLY, CDR2 FYNNEI. The CDR3 protein is CASSGGGQDYGYTF. DNA for the CDR3: TGTGCCAGCAGTGGGGGGGGGCAGGACTATGGCTACACCTTC.

The chain combines TRBV19 with TRBJ1-1; 7 positions agree with TRBD1. CDR1 LNHDA and CDR2 SQIVND come from the germline V gene (reference sequence). The CDR3 spans 14 residues. V shed 4 bases, J shed 4 bases, and the junction held 6 bases outside the gene matches. CDR3 amino acids: CASSTRQGGTEAFF. The CDR3 coding sequence is TGTGCCAGTAGTACTCGACAGGGTGGCACTGAAGCTTTCTTT. Based on the CDR3 plus reference TRBV19 and TRBJ1-1, the full variable domain is DGGITQSPKYLFRKEGQNVTLSCEQNLNHDAMYWYRQDPGQGLRLIYYSQIVNDFQKGDIAEGYSVSREKKESFPLTVTSAQKNPTAFYLCASSTRQGGTEAFFGQGTRLTVV.

This clone was counted a few times. CDR3 nucleotide sequence: TGTGCCAGTAGTATAGGGGGGGTCAATTCACCCCTCCACTTT. Its translation is CASSIGGVNSPLHF. The gene calls are TRBV19 and TRBJ1-6; tentative D call: TRBD1 (5 bases). V was clipped by 1 base and J by 7 bases, with 8 bases between them. Germline CDR1 LNHDA, CDR2 SQIVND (reference sequence). The CDR3 has 14 residues.

The chain recombines TRBV6-5 with TRBJ1-2; TRBD1 agrees at 8 bases. After removal of 6 bases from V and 5 bases from J, the junction contained 8 bases not matched to a gene. Germline assignment: CDR1 MNHEY and CDR2 SVGAGI. The CDR3 spans 14 residues. CDR3 loop: CASSDQGAVYGYTF. The CDR3 region has the DNA TGTGCCAGCAGCGACCAGGGGGCGGTATATGGCTACACCTTC.

The gene calls are TRBV6-1 and TRBJ2-7; 7 bases align to TRBD1. Losses at the gene ends were 6 bases for V and 3 bases for J; bases not matched to a gene: 8. Germline CDR1 reads MNHNS; CDR2 reads SASEGT. This CDR3 is 14 amino acids long. DNA of the CDR3: TGTGCCAGCAGGATGGGGACAGAACTCTACGAGCAGTACTTC. Translating gives CASRMGTELYEQYF.

The chain is built from TRBV2 and TRBJ2-3; TRBD2 matches at 9 bases. V was pared by 6 bases and J by 1 base, with 5 bases of the junction left unmatched. From germline, CDR1 is SNHLY and CDR2 FYNNEI. This CDR3 has 15 residues. CDR3 region: CASRRASGGTDTQYF. CDR3 nucleotides: TGTGCCAGCAGGAGGGCTAGCGGGGGCACAGATACGCAGTATTTT.

This chain joins TRBV13 and TRBJ2-7, with 9 bases lining up with TRBD2. With V trimmed by 4 bases and J by 2 bases, 6 bases remained unmatched. CDR3 length: 15 residues. Germline V CDR1 and CDR2: PRHDT, FYEKMQ (reference sequence). CDR3 protein: CASSSKASGAYEQYF. The DNA of the CDR3 is TGTGCCAGCAGCTCGAAGGCTAGCGGGGCCTACGAGCAGTACTTC.